This TCR beta chain came from a study of cytomegalovirus exposure and HLA in healthy donors. The study, taken as a whole, reports: Analyzed later, most CMV-associated TCR beta chains appeared HLA-restricted. Many donors shared some public TCRs, even though most TCR sequences were rare.

PCR employed 60 Vbeta and 13 Jbeta primers. The method was immunoSEQ multiplex PCR; TCRdb's version includes in-frame clones alone and lacks a portion of them. The repertoire includes roughly 150,000 clones, 68% of them detected once, and approximately 4.3% sits in the top ten. This clone has more than one count but fewer than ten. Its matching antigen is unknown. Deletions cut 6 bases from V and 0 bases from J, with 9 bases between. The CDR3 is made up of 13 amino acids. CDR1 MNHNY and CDR2 SVGAGI come from the germline V gene (reference sequence). The sample taken for sequencing was PBMCs. The rearrangement joins TRBV6-6 to TRBJ2-7; D unclear. The TCR originated in a man between 60 and 75 years old in good health and CMV-seronegative. CDR3 sequence: CASRYPVSYEQYF. CDR3 DNA sequence: TGTGCCAGCAGGTACCCTGTCTCCTACGAGCAGTACTTC.